The next 15 T cell receptor beta chains were all read from a single sample in a study of shared clonotypes between healthy human individuals. Sequencing was performed with immunoSEQ multiplex PCR; in TCRdb, only in-frame clones are kept and a portion is missing. The sample includes under 1,100,000 clones, approximately 68% of them seen just once. What was sequenced was memory CD4+ T cells sorted from blood. Subset of the sample: CD45RA-negative fraction. The source is a man between 18 and 29 years old in good health.

This clone has just a few counts. This chain joins TRBV6-1 and TRBJ2-7; 13 bases are shared with TRBD2. This CDR3 has 15 residues. Germline CDR1 is MNHNS and CDR2 is SASEGT. V was pared by 6 bases and J by 4 bases, with 6 bases of the junction left unmatched. CDR3 in DNA: TGTGCCAGCAGGTTACTAGCGGGGGGGTGGTACGAGCAGTACTTC. Amino acid sequence: CASRLLAGGWYEQYF.

The genes are TRBV5-1 and TRBJ2-3; 9 bases align to TRBD1. J lost 3 bases, V lost 5 bases, and 7 bases had no gene match. CDR3 length: 15 residues. Germline V CDR1 and CDR2: SGHRS, YFSETQ. This chain's CDR3 is CASSSTGGPTDTQYF. The CDR3 coding sequence is TGCGCCAGCAGTTCTACAGGGGGCCCAACAGATACGCAGTATTTT.

At least ten counts were recorded for this clone. This rearrangement joins TRBV7-2 to TRBJ2-3; D is perhaps TRBD1 or TRBD2 (5 bases each). Germline V gene sequence: CDR1 SGHTA, CDR2 FQGNSA. The length of the CDR3 is 15 residues. Trimming shortened V by 1 base and J by 5 bases, and 13 bases separated the two germline ends. The CDR3: CASSLGGRERDTQYF. DNA for the CDR3: TGTGCCAGCAGCTTAGGGGGGAGAGAAAGAGATACGCAGTATTTT.

The gene calls are TRBV27 and TRBJ2-3; D possibly matches TRBD1 or TRBD2 (5 bases each). The CDR3 loop spans 16 amino acids. CDR1 and CDR2 from the germline V gene are MNHEY and SMNVEV (reference sequence). The V end lost 4 bases, the J end lost 7 bases, and 21 bases lay between the germline ends. This CDR3 is CASSSDRDGSRYTQYF. In DNA, the CDR3 is TGTGCCAGCAGTTCCGACCGGGACGGAAGCAGGTATACGCAGTATTTT.

Concerning this clone itself: Distinct nucleotide sequences in the sample also encode this CDR3. The rearrangement joins TRBV19 to TRBJ2-4; 12 bases fit TRBD2. The CDR3 runs to 17 residues. After removal of 6 bases from V and 0 bases from J, the junction contained 6 bases not matched to a gene. Germline CDR1 is LNHDA and CDR2 is SQIVND (reference sequence). CDR3 DNA sequence: TGTGCCAGTAGCCTAGCGGGAGGGCCGAGAGCCAAAAACATTCAGTACTTC. Amino acids: CASSLAGGPRAKNIQYF.

The rearrangement uses TRBV10-2 and TRBJ2-3, with D possibly TRBD1 on 6 matching bases. The CDR3 covers 14 residues. In germline, CDR1 is WSHSY, CDR2 SAAADI. The ends were cut back, 3 bases at V and 2 bases at J, with 9 bases in the middle. CDR3 bases: TGCGCCAGCAGTGATCGGGACAACACAGATACGCAGTATTTT. It translates to CASSDRDNTDTQYF.

This chain links TRBV13 with TRBJ1-4; D not certain. The V end was cut by 5 bases, the J end by 8 bases, with 15 bases between. This CDR3 has 14 residues. The germline CDR1 and CDR2 sequences are PRHDT and FYEKMQ (reference sequence). The CDR3 DNA sequence: TGTGCCAGCAGCCAACTGGATGTGGGCGAAAAACTGTTTTTT. It codes for CASSQLDVGEKLFF.

V is TRBV7-2 and J is TRBJ2-1; 13 nucleotides agree with TRBD2. The trim removed 5 bases at V and 5 bases at J, leaving 9 bases unmatched. The CDR3 sequence is 17 residues long. Germline V gene lookup returns CDR1 SGHTA and CDR2 FQGNSA. CDR3 sequence (DNA): TGTGCCAGCAGCCGGCAAGCACTAGCGGGAGGGGACAATGAGCAGTTCTTC. It is translated as CASSRQALAGGDNEQFF.

This rearrangement joins TRBV16 to TRBJ1-2; D is ambiguous. There are 12 residues in the CDR3. In germline, CDR1 is KGHSY, CDR2 FQNENV. Trimming removed 4 bases from V and 8 bases from J, with 11 bases in between. The CDR3 DNA follows: TGTGCCAGCAGCCTAGCGCCGGGCGGCTACACCTTC. This encodes CASSLAPGGYTF. The full variable domain, with the rest looked up from reference TRBV16 and TRBJ1-2, is GEEVAQTPKHLVRGEGQKAKLYCAPIKGHSYVFWYQQVLKNEFKFLISFQNENVFDETGMPKERFSAKCLPNSPCSLEIQATKLEDSAVYFCASSLAPGGYTFGSGTRLTVV.

This chain joins TRBV18 and TRBJ1-3, with D maybe TRBD1 (5 bases). Between the trimmed V and J ends, which lost 3 bases and 0 bases, there was a span of 30 bases. The CDR3 has 22 residues. The germline V gene has CDR1 KGHSH and CDR2 LQKENI. The chain's CDR3 is CASSPTLGQGISLRISGNTIYF. In DNA, the CDR3 is TGTGCCAGCTCACCTACCCTGGGGCAGGGAATATCCTTGCGCATCTCTGGAAACACCATATATTTT.

V is TRBV7-9 and J is TRBJ2-5; 7 bases are a match to TRBD2. J gave up 4 bases and V 3 bases, and 2 bases lay outside the gene matches. This CDR3 comprises 13 residues. Germline V gives CDR1 SEHNR, CDR2 FQNEAQ (reference sequence). CDR3 sequence reads: CASSFVAGETQYF. In DNA, the CDR3 is TGTGCCAGCAGCTTTGTAGCGGGAGAGACCCAGTACTTC.

This rearrangement joins TRBV28 to TRBJ2-1; tentatively, D is TRBD2 (6 bases). CDR3 length equals 14 residues. Germline V gene data show CDR1 as MDHEN and CDR2 as SYDVKM. V was shortened by 7 bases and J by 4 bases, with 14 bases between the two germline ends. The CDR3 DNA follows: TGTGCCAGCACCGGAGGAGGGGCATACAATGAGCAGTTCTTC. Translation gives CASTGGGAYNEQFF.

V is TRBV7-2 and J is TRBJ2-1, with TRBD2 matching over 8 bases. Germline loops: CDR1 SGHTA, CDR2 FQGNSA. Germline trimming cut 4 bases from V and 2 bases from J; bases unmatched to any gene: 10. This CDR3 is 17 amino acids long. Here the CDR3 reads CASSSLSPGLAYNEQFF. As DNA, the CDR3 is TGTGCCAGCAGCTCCCTTTCCCCGGGACTAGCCTACAATGAGCAGTTCTTC.

V gene TRBV18 combines with J gene TRBJ2-2, with 8 positions matching TRBD1. The ends lost 0 bases at V and 5 bases at J; junction bases unmatched: 5. The V gene's germline CDR1 is KGHSH and CDR2 LQKENI. The CDR3 is 16 amino acids. In DNA form, the CDR3 reads TGTGCCAGCTCACCACCAGGGAACAGGGGGACCGGGGAGCTGTTTTTT. Translation gives CASSPPGNRGTGELFF.

The V gene is TRBV2, the J gene TRBJ2-3; no reliable D call. This CDR3 region has 14 residues. The germline CDR1 and CDR2 sequences are SNHLY and FYNNEI. V was clipped by 5 bases and J by 1 base, with 10 bases between them. CDR3 residues: CASSRQLGTDTQYF. CDR3 in DNA: TGTGCCAGCAGTAGGCAGCTAGGCACAGATACGCAGTATTTT.